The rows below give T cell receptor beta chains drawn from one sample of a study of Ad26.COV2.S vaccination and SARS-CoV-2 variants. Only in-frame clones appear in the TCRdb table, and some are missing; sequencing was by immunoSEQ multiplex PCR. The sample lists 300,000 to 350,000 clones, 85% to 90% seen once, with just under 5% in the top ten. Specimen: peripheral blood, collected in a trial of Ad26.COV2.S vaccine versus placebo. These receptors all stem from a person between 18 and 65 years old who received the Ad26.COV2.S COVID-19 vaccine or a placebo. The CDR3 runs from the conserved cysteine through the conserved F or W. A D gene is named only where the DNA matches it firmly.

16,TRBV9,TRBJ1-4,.,CASSTYGGAANEKLFF
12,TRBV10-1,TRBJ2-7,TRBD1,CASSGTDYEQYF
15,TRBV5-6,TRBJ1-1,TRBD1,CASSIRDRSFTEAFF
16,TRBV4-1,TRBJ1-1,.,CASSRQHGQRYTEAFF
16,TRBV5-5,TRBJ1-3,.,CASSLRQLSSGNTIYF
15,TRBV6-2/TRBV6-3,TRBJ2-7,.,CASSYTAQTSYEQYF
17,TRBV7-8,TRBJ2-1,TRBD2,CASSSWGQRGGLFEQFF
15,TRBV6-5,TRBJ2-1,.,CASSLTGLGIYEQFF
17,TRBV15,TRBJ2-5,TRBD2,CATSRYAELAGQETQYF
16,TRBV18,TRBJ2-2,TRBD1,CASSQTRDRGSGELFF
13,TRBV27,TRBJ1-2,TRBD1,CATSGQGDYGYTF